Following are 28 T cell receptor beta chains from one sample sequenced in a study of cytomegalovirus exposure and HLA in healthy donors. Primers for the PCR totalled 60 Vbeta and 13 Jbeta. Assay used: immunoSEQ multiplex PCR; TCRdb lists only in-frame clones, some missing. Seen here are more than 110,000 clones, 80% to 85% observed once, and the top ten hold more than 0.9%. Material: PBMCs. These receptors were obtained from a male donor in good health and CMV-seropositive.

This clone was picked up one time. V gene TRBV27 combines with J gene TRBJ2-3; tentatively, D is TRBD2 (5 bases). The V gene lost 3 bases and the J gene lost 2 bases, with 15 bases spanning the gap. CDR1 and CDR2 from the germline V gene are MNHEY and SMNVEV (reference sequence). This CDR3 is 16 amino acids long. The CDR3 protein is CASSFGSRPNTDTQYF. For the CDR3, the DNA is TGTGCCAGCAGTTTTGGGAGCAGACCGAACACAGATACGCAGTATTTT.

V is TRBV9 and J is TRBJ1-5; D may be TRBD1 (5 bases). The CDR3 is made up of 15 amino acids. The V end was cut by 0 bases, the J end by 4 bases, with 11 bases between. Germline assignment: CDR1 SGDLS and CDR2 YYNGEE. The CDR3 region is CASSVDVAGNQPQHF. The CDR3 nucleotides read TGTGCCAGCAGCGTAGATGTTGCAGGGAATCAGCCCCAGCATTTT.

With respect to this clone: The junction departs from the called germline gene at one end, perhaps through a read error. V and J are TRBV7-9 and TRBJ2-7; D not resolved. Germline V gene lookup returns CDR1 SEHNR and CDR2 FQNEAQ (reference sequence). This CDR3 is built from 12 residues. In nucleotides, the CDR3 is TGTTCCAGCAGCACCCTATCCTACGAGCAGTACTTC. This codes for CSSSTLSYEQYF.

This clone was counted once. An end of the junction does not agree with germline; a read error may underlie this. This rearrangement joins TRBV2 to TRBJ2-2; perhaps TRBD1 as D (5 bases). This CDR3 is built from 13 residues. Germline loops: CDR1 SNHLY, CDR2 FYNNEI. DNA for the CDR3: TGTGCCAGCAGGGAAGGGGCCACCGGGGAGCTGTTTTTT. Protein: CASREGATGELFF.

J is TRBJ2-7 and V is TRBV19; the match to TRBD1 covers 7 bases. J was trimmed by 2 bases and V by 1 base; bases with no gene match: 5. The CDR3 totals 15 residues. Germline V gene data show CDR1 as LNHDA and CDR2 as SQIVND (reference sequence). The CDR3 nucleotides are TGTGCCAGTAGTATAGGGAAAGGGACAGCCTACGAGCAGTACTTC. Amino acid sequence: CASSIGKGTAYEQYF.

This chain links TRBV18 with TRBJ2-7; 7 nucleotides agree with TRBD1. With 3 bases clipped from V and 4 bases from J, the junction kept 9 bases outside the gene matches. Per the germline V gene, CDR1 is KGHSH and CDR2 is LQKENI. The CDR3 loop spans 15 amino acids. The CDR3 DNA sequence: TGTGCCAGCTCACCCGAGACAGGGAAAAGGTACGAGCAGTACTTC. It yields the protein CASSPETGKRYEQYF.

This clone was detected only a few times. The chain links TRBV7-2 to TRBJ2-3, with a possible D match to TRBD2 (6 bases). The germline V and J ends were trimmed by 1 base and 4 bases, with 12 bases remaining between them. CDR3 length equals 15 residues. The germline V gene encodes CDR1 SGHTA and CDR2 FQGNSA. The CDR3: CASSLELGRPDTQYF. CDR3 DNA: TGTGCCAGCAGCTTAGAACTGGGGAGGCCAGATACGCAGTATTTT.

V gene TRBV7-2 combines with J gene TRBJ2-7; 7 bases are a match to TRBD2. Germline CDR1 and CDR2: SGHTA and FQGNSA. V was clipped by 0 bases and J by 0 bases; unmatched bases: 2. This CDR3 region has 15 residues. The CDR3 coding sequence is TGTGCCAGCAGCTTAGCGGGCGGGAGCTCCTACGAGCAGTACTTC. Translating gives CASSLAGGSSYEQYF.

This chain links TRBV7-9 with TRBJ1-2; no reliable D call. The CDR3 is 14 amino acids. V was trimmed by 3 bases and J by 8 bases, leaving 16 bases between them. Per germline, CDR1 SEHNR and CDR2 FQNEAQ (reference sequence). The CDR3 nucleotides read TGTGCCAGCAGCTTTGCGGAGGGAGTAAGCGGCTACACCTTC. Amino acids: CASSFAEGVSGYTF.

The rearrangement links TRBV7-9 to TRBJ1-2, with 7 bases lining up with TRBD1. Germline V gives CDR1 SEHNR, CDR2 FQNEAQ (reference sequence). This CDR3 is 15 amino acids long. With 1 base clipped from V and 8 bases from J, the junction kept 10 bases outside the gene matches. As DNA, the CDR3 is TGTGCCAGCAGCTTAGGCTTTTTAGGGGGCGACGGCTACACCTTC. Translation gives CASSLGFLGGDGYTF.

This chain links TRBV19 with TRBJ2-6, with D hard to call. V dropped 3 bases and J dropped 1 base, with 7 bases sitting between them. Germline V lookup: CDR1 LNHDA, CDR2 SQIVND (reference sequence). CDR3 length equals 15 residues. DNA for the CDR3: TGTGCCAGTAGTATCCGTTCTTCTGGGGCCAACGTCCTGACTTTC. Amino acid sequence: CASSIRSSGANVLTF.

The table lists this clone with a few counts. This rearrangement joins TRBV9 to TRBJ1-1; tentative D call: TRBD1 (5 bases). This CDR3 comprises 15 residues. From germline, CDR1 is SGDLS and CDR2 YYNGEE. Trimming took off 4 bases at V and 0 bases at J, with 13 bases between the two ends. The CDR3 DNA is TGTGCCAGCAGCCCCCGGGGGACGGTGAACACTGAAGCTTTCTTT. Translated, it gives CASSPRGTVNTEAFF.

This clone was picked up one time. J is TRBJ1-2 and V is TRBV2; 8 bases line up with TRBD1. From germline, CDR1 is SNHLY and CDR2 FYNNEI. V lost 9 bases, J lost 8 bases, and 5 bases stayed unmatched. The CDR3 loop spans 11 amino acids. This CDR3 reads CASSGGGGYTF. DNA of the CDR3: TGTGCCAGTTCAGGGGGCGGCGGCTACACCTTC.

This chain uses TRBV7-8 with TRBJ1-1; 10 positions agree with TRBD1. The germline V gene has CDR1 SGHVS and CDR2 FQNEAQ. The CDR3 covers 13 residues. The V gene end was trimmed by 5 bases and the J gene end by 7 bases; junction bases not matched to a gene: 4. CDR3 nucleotide sequence: TGTGCCAGCAGCGACTGGGACAGGGGTGAAGCTTTCTTT. It is translated as CASSDWDRGEAFF.

The gene calls are TRBV7-9 and TRBJ2-5, with TRBD1 matching over 8 bases. V lost 5 bases and J lost 2; bases outside the gene matches: 4. From germline, CDR1 is SEHNR and CDR2 FQNEAQ (reference sequence). The CDR3 length is 14 residues. The CDR3 coding sequence is TGTGCCAGCAGCCCGGACAGGGAACAAGAGACCCAGTACTTC. This gives the protein CASSPDREQETQYF.

The chain links TRBV7-3 to TRBJ2-5; TRBD2 aligns across 14 bases. CDR3 length: 15 amino acids. Unmatched junction bases numbered 2, after V lost 3 bases and J lost 5 bases. Germline CDR1 and CDR2: SGHTA and FQGTGA. The DNA of the CDR3 is TGTGCCAGCAGCTTGACTAGCGGGGGGGCGGAGACCCAGTACTTC. Encoded protein: CASSLTSGGAETQYF.

The V call is TRBV7-8, the J call TRBJ2-1, with a possible D match to TRBD2 (7 bases). Trimming took off 2 bases at V and 2 bases at J, with 10 bases between the two ends. Germline CDR1 and CDR2: SGHVS and FQNEAQ. This CDR3 is built from 15 residues. The chain's CDR3 is CASSLRGGPYNEQFF. Written as DNA, the CDR3 is TGTGCCAGCAGCTTAAGGGGGGGGCCCTACAATGAGCAGTTCTTC.

V usage is TRBV5-1 and J usage is TRBJ2-7; 8 bases fit TRBD2. This CDR3 region has 14 residues. V shed 0 bases, J shed 3 bases, and the junction held 2 bases outside the gene matches. Germline V lookup: CDR1 SGHRS, CDR2 YFSETQ. The CDR3 nucleotides are TGCGCCAGCAGCTTGGCTACTAGCGGCTACGAGCAGTACTTC. Its translation is CASSLATSGYEQYF.

J is TRBJ2-1 and V is TRBV7-3, with D possibly matching TRBD2 (5 bases). The V end was cut by 1 base, the J end by 7 bases, with 8 bases between. Germline V gene sequence: CDR1 SGHTA, CDR2 FQGTGA. The CDR3 spans 13 residues. CDR3 nucleotides: TGTGCCAGCAGCTTAATCGGGGAAAATGAGCAGTTCTTC. It is translated as CASSLIGENEQFF.

The rearrangement joins TRBV25-1 to TRBJ2-1; possible D gene TRBD1, 6 bases. Germline V gives CDR1 MGHDK, CDR2 SYGVNS. V lost 6 bases, J lost 4 bases, and 10 bases lay in between. The CDR3 is 13 residues long. CDR3: CASRDSTYNEQFF. The CDR3 DNA is TGTGCCAGCAGGGACAGTACTTACAATGAGCAGTTCTTC.

This clone is a singleton in its sample. This chain links TRBV14 with TRBJ2-7; D might be TRBD1 (6 bases). Trimming pared 4 bases from V and 0 bases from J, leaving 13 bases between. In germline, CDR1 is SGHDN, CDR2 FVKESK. This CDR3 spans 15 amino acids. In DNA form, the CDR3 reads TGTGCCAGCAGCCTCTTCAGGGGAAGCTCCTACGAGCAGTACTTC. Its translation: CASSLFRGSSYEQYF.

This chain uses TRBV11-2 with TRBJ2-1; D might be TRBD1 (6 bases). Germline V lookup: CDR1 SGHAT, CDR2 FQNNGV. The CDR3 is made up of 13 amino acids. Trimming removed 5 bases at V and 6 bases at J, with 11 bases between. CDR3 nucleotides: TGTGCCAGCAGCGTAGGACAGTCCAATGAGCAGTTCTTC. This translates into CASSVGQSNEQFF.

The chain employs TRBV6-5 and TRBJ1-1, with a weak D call TRBD1 (5 bases). CDR3 length: 15 amino acids. Looked up from germline, CDR1 is MNHEY and CDR2 is SVGAGI. V was clipped by 1 base and J by 6 bases, with 15 bases between them. The CDR3 here is CASSYWGRDVAEAFF. Written as DNA, the CDR3 is TGTGCCAGCAGTTACTGGGGCAGGGATGTCGCTGAAGCTTTCTTT.

The chain links TRBV4-2 to TRBJ1-5; D ambiguous. This CDR3 is 18 amino acids long. CDR1 is LGHNA, CDR2 YNFKEQ, per germline. V gave up 0 bases and J gave up 0 bases, with 15 bases separating them. CDR3 residues: CASSQDRMGGHSNQPQHF. The CDR3 DNA sequence: TGTGCCAGCAGCCAAGATCGTATGGGCGGGCATAGCAATCAGCCCCAGCATTTT.

Of note for this clone: Other DNA sequences in the sample encode the same CDR3. The V and J genes are TRBV6-5 and TRBJ2-5; 8 positions agree with TRBD2. Germline loops: CDR1 MNHEY, CDR2 SVGAGI. The CDR3 spans 15 residues. With V trimmed by 0 bases and J by 1 base, 1 base remained unmatched. In DNA, the CDR3 is TGTGCCAGCAGTTACTCTACTAGCGGCCAAGAGACCCAGTACTTC. Protein: CASSYSTSGQETQYF.

The chain is built from TRBV2 and TRBJ2-5; 13 bases are shared with TRBD2. The CDR3 loop spans 16 amino acids. From germline, CDR1 is SNHLY and CDR2 FYNNEI. After removal of 3 bases from V and 5 bases from J, the junction contained 6 bases not matched to a gene. The CDR3, as DNA: TGTGCCAGCAGTGAGGAACTAGCGGGGGGGCTCGAGACCCAGTACTTC. Amino acids: CASSEELAGGLETQYF.

This chain joins TRBV7-9 and TRBJ2-5; possible D gene TRBD2, 6 bases. From germline, CDR1 is SEHNR and CDR2 FQNEAQ (reference sequence). Trimming took off 2 bases at V and 5 bases at J, with 15 bases between the two ends. The CDR3 runs to 15 residues. This chain's CDR3 is CASSLSWGEEETQYF. CDR3 nucleotides: TGTGCCAGCAGCTTAAGTTGGGGGGAGGAGGAGACCCAGTACTTC. The variable domain in full, with the rest retrieved from reference TRBV7-9 and TRBJ2-5, is DTGVSQNPRHKITKRGQNVTFRCDPISEHNRLYWYRQTLGQGPEFLTYFQNEAQLEKSRLLSDRFSAERPKGSFSTLEIQRTEQGDSAMYLCASSLSWGEEETQYFGPGTRLLVL.

The genes are TRBV19 and TRBJ2-5; 7 bases agree with TRBD1. The CDR3 length is 14 residues. V lost 4 bases, J lost 3 bases, and 5 bases stayed unmatched. Germline assignment: CDR1 LNHDA and CDR2 SQIVND (reference sequence). In DNA, the CDR3 is TGTGCCAGTAGTACCAAACAGGGGAAAGAGACCCAGTACTTC. Translating it yields CASSTKQGKETQYF.